The entry that follows covers one TCR beta chain sequence. Its antigen is not identified. CDR3 size: 18 residues. V shed 0 bases and J 3 bases; nucleotides not matched to a gene: 6. Germline V lookup: CDR1 MGHRA, CDR2 YSYEKL. Treatment given: approximately nine-day PBMC culture with coronavirus spike peptide pools or control peptides (ViraFEST assay). Oncomine TCR Beta short-read sequencing was applied to DNA from cultured CD4+ T cells. TCRdb reprocessed the PCR reads via MiXCR and lists one record per CDR3 protein. The sample has about 16,000 distinct CDR3 sequences, roughly 54% seen once. This entry belongs to a study of vaccination and CD4 T cells after COVID-19.

The rearrangement joins TRBV4-1 to TRBJ2-6; TRBD2 matches 9 bases. The receptor's source is a human donor who had recovered from COVID-19. Here the sequenced sample was CD4+ T cells from blood, cultured in vitro, taken before SARS-CoV-2 vaccination. The CDR3 is CASSQDIAGVYGANVLTF. CDR3 nucleotides: TGCGCCAGCAGCCAAGATATAGCGGGAGTATATGGGGCCAACGTCCTGACTTTC.